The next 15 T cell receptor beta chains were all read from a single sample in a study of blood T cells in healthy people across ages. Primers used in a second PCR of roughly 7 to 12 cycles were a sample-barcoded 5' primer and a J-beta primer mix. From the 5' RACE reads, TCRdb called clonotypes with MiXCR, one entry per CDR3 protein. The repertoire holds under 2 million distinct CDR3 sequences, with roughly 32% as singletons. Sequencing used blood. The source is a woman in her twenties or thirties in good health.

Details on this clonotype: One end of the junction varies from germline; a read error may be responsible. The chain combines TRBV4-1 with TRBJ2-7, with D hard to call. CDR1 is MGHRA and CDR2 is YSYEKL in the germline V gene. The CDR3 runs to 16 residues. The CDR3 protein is CTSSQDEKGPPYEQYF. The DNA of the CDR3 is TGCACCAGCAGCCAAGATGAGAAGGGTCCCCCCTACGAGCAGTACTTC.

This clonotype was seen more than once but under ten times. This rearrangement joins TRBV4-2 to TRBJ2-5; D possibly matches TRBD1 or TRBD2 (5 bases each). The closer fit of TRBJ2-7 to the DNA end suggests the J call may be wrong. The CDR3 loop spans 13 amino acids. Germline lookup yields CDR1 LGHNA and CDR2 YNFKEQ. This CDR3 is CASTPGEGLEQYF. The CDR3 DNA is TGTGCCAGCACCCCGGGCGAGGGGCTCGAGCAGTACTTC.

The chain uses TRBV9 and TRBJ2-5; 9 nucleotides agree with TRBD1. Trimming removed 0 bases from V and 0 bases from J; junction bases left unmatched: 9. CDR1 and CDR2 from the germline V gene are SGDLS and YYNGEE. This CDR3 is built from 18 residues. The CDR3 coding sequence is TGTGCCAGCAGCGTAGTGGGGGGAGGACAGGGGAACCAAGAGACCCAGTACTTC. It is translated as CASSVVGGGQGNQETQYF.

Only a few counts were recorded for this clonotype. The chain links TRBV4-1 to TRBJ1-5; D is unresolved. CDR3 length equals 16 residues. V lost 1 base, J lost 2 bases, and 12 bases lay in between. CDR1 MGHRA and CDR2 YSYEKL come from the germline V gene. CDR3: CASSQVQGGGNQPQHF. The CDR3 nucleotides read TGCGCCAGCAGCCAAGTACAAGGCGGAGGCAATCAGCCCCAGCATTTT.

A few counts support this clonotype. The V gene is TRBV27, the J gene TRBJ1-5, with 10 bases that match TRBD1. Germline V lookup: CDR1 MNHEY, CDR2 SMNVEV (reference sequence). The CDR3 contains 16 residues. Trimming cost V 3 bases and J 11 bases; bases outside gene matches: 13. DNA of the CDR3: TGTGCCAGCAGTTTTTGGGGACAGGGGCGGAAAGTGGCCCAGCATTTT. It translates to CASSFWGQGRKVAQHF.

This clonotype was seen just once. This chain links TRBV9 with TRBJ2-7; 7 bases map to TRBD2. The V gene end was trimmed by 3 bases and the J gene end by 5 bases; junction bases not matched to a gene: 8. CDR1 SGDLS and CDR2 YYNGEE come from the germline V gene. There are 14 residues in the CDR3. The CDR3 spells CASSAGGTPDEQYF. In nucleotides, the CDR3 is TGTGCCAGCAGCGCGGGAGGCACGCCGGACGAGCAGTACTTC.

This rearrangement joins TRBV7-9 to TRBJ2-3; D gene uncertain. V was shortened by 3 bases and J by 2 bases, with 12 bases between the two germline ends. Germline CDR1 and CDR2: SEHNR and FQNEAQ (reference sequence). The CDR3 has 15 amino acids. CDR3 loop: CASSFFRPNTDTQYF. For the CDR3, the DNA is TGTGCCAGCAGCTTCTTCCGACCTAACACAGATACGCAGTATTTT.

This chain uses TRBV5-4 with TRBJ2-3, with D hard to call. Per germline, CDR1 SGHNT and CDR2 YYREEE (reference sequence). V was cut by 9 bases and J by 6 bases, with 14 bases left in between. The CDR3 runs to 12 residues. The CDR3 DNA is TGTGCCACCGAAGTGGGGAAGGATACGCAGTATTTT. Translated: CATEVGKDTQYF. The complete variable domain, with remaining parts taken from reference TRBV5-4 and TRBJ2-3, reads ETGVTQSPTHLIKTRGQQVTLRCSSQSGHNTVSWYQQALGQGPQFIFQYYREEENGRGNFPPRFSGLQFPNYSSELNVNALELDDSALYLCATEVGKDTQYFGPGTRLTVL.

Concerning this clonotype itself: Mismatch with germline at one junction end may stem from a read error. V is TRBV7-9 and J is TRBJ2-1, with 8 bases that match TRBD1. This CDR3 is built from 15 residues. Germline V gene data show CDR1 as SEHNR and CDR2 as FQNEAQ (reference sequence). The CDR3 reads CASSLAQGVYNGQFF. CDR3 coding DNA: TGTGCCAGCAGCTTAGCACAGGGGGTATACAATGGGCAGTTCTTC.

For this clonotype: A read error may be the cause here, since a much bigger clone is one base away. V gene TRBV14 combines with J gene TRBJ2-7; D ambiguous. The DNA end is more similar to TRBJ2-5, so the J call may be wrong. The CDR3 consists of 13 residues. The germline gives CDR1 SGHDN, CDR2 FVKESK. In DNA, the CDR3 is TGTGCCAGCAGCCAACTACTCGGAGAGACCCAGTACTTC. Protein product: CASSQLLGETQYF.

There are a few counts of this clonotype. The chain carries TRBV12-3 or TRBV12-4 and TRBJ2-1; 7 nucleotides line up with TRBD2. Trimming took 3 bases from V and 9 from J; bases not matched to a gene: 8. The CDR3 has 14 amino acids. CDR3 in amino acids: CASSFPGEGSEQFF. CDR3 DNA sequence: TGTGCCAGCAGTTTCCCGGGGGAGGGAAGTGAGCAGTTCTTC.

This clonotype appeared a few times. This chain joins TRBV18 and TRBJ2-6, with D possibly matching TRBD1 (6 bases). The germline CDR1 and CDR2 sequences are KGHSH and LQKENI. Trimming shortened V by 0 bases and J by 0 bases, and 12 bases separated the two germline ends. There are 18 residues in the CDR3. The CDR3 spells CASSPPKTGVSGANVLTF. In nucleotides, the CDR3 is TGTGCCAGCTCACCACCGAAGACAGGAGTCTCTGGGGCCAACGTCCTGACTTTC. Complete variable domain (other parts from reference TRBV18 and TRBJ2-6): NAGVMQNPRHLVRRRGQEARLRCSPMKGHSHVYWYRQLPEEGLKFMVYLQKENIIDESGMPKERFSAEFPKEGPSILRIQQVVRGDSAAYFCASSPPKTGVSGANVLTFGAGSRLTVL.

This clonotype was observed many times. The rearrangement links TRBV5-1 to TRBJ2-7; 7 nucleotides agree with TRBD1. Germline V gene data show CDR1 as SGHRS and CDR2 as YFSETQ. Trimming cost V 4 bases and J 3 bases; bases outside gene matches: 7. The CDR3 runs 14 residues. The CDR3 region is CASSEQGPHYEQYF. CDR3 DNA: TGCGCCAGCAGCGAACAGGGGCCCCACTACGAGCAGTACTTC.

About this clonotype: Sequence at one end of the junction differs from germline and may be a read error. Written as DNA, the CDR3 is TGTGCCGGCAGTTACTCGTCGACAGGGGCCTACGAGCAGTACTTC. It codes for CAGSYSSTGAYEQYF. The genes are TRBV6-2 or TRBV6-3 and TRBJ2-5; 8 bases map to TRBD1. The J call is uncertain, as TRBJ2-7 better fits the DNA end. Germline assignment: CDR1 MNHEY and CDR2 SVGEGT. The CDR3 length is 15 residues.

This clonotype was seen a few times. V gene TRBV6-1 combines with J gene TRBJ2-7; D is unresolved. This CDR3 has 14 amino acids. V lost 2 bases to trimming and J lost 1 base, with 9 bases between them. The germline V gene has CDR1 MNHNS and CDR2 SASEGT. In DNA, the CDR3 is TGTGCCAGCAGTGAATTTGGCGTGTCCTACGAGCAGTACTTC. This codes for CASSEFGVSYEQYF.